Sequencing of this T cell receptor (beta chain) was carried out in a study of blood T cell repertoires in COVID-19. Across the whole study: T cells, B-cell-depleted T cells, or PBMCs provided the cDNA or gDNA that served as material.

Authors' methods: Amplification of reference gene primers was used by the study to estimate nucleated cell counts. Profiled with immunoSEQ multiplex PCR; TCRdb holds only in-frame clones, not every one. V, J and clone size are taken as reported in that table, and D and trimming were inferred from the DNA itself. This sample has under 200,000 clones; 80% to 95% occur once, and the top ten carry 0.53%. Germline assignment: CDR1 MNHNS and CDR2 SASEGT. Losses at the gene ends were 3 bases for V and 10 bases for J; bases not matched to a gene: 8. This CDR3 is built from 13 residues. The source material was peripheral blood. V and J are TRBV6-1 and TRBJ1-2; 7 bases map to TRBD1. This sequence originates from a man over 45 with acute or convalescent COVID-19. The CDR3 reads CASSDSGGRVYTF. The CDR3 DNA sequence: TGTGCCAGCAGTGATTCAGGGGGACGGGTCTACACCTTC.